The sequence of this T cell receptor (beta chain) was determined in a study of blood T cells in healthy people across ages. Study in general: There was about one barcoded beta molecule captured by template switching per two T cells.

The authors ran a second PCR of 7 to 11 cycles using a sample-barcoded 5' primer and a J-beta primer mix. Every sample gave at least 2.5 million paired-end reads containing CDR3. Each CDR3 protein is one row after TCRdb ran MiXCR on the 5' RACE reads. This table has some 1.5 million distinct CDR3 sequences, roughly 43% appearing once. The CDR3 is 18 amino acids. Deletions cut 0 bases from V and 3 bases from J, with 19 bases between. CDR1 and CDR2 from the germline V gene are KGHDR and SFDVKD. Regarding the study as a whole: Strong correlation existed between TCR beta diversity and naive T cell percentage. What prevented conclusive comparison of naive and antigen-experienced cells was that PBMCs were unsorted.

To note about this clonotype: Its antigen remains unknown.

The TCR was taken from a young woman in good health. V is TRBV24-1 and J is TRBJ1-2; D is possibly TRBD1 (6 bases). Sequencing was performed on blood. The chain's CDR3 is CATSDLEYRVDGDYGYTF. The CDR3, as DNA: TGTGCCACCAGTGATTTGGAATACAGGGTCGACGGCGACTATGGCTACACCTTC.